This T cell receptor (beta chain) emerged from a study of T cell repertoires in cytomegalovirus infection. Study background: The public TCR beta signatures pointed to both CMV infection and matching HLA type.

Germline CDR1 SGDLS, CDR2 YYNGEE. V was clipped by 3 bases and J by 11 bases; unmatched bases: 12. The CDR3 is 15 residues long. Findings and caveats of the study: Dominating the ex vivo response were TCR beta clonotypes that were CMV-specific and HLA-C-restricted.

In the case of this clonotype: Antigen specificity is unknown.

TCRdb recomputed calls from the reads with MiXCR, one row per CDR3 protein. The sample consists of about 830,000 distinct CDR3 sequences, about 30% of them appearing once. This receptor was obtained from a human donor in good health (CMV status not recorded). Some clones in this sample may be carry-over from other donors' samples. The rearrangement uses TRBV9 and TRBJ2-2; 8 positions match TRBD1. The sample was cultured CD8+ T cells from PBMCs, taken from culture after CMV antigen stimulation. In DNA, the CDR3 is TGTGCCAGCAGCGCCGGGACAGGCGTCCTCCCTGAGCTGTTTTTT. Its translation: CASSAGTGVLPELFF.